This entry lists 27 T cell receptor beta chains sequenced from one sample in a study of blood T cell repertoires in COVID-19. Generated by immunoSEQ multiplex PCR, the TCRdb table keeps only in-frame clones and is missing some. Among roughly 200,000 clones listed, roughly 87% were seen once. Specimen: peripheral blood. These receptors all stem from a woman aged 18-35 years who had recovered from COVID-19.

This clone was detected only once. The chain couples TRBV7-2 to TRBJ2-7, with D possibly matching TRBD2 (5 bases). The germline V and J ends were trimmed by 5 bases and 4 bases, with 18 bases remaining between them. The germline CDR1 and CDR2 sequences are SGHTA and FQGNSA. This CDR3 is 15 amino acids long. CDR3 residues: CASSTSVGEAYEQYF. DNA of the CDR3: TGTGCCAGCAGCACCTCGGTGGGAGAGGCGTACGAGCAGTACTTC. The full variable domain, completed using reference TRBV7-2 and TRBJ2-7, is GAGVSQSPSNKVTEKGKDVELRCDPISGHTALYWYRQSLGQGLEFLIYFQGNSAPDKSGLPSDRFSAERTGGSVSTLTIQRTQQEDSAVYLCASSTSVGEAYEQYFGPGTRLTVT.

The chain has TRBV6-6 and TRBJ2-7; TRBD2 might be the D (5 bases). The CDR3 spans 13 residues. The V and J ends lost 7 bases and 2 bases respectively, with 12 bases between them. CDR1 and CDR2 (germline): MNHNY, SVGAGI (reference sequence). The CDR3: CASTDREAYEQYF. Written as DNA, the CDR3 is TGTGCCAGCACCGATCGGGAAGCCTACGAGCAGTACTTC.

The chain combines TRBV4-1 with TRBJ2-7, with D perhaps TRBD2 (6 bases). The CDR3 extends over 15 amino acids. V was trimmed by 1 base and J by 2 bases, leaving 12 bases between them. CDR1 is MGHRA and CDR2 is YSYEKL in the germline V gene. As DNA, the CDR3 is TGCGCCAGCAGCCAAGCGGGAGCGGAGACCTACGAGCAGTACTTC. Encoded protein: CASSQAGAETYEQYF.

This sequence joins TRBV9 and TRBJ2-5; 7 bases fit TRBD2. Trimming took 0 bases from V and 3 from J; bases not matched to a gene: 5. The germline V gene encodes CDR1 SGDLS and CDR2 YYNGEE. CDR3 size: 15 residues. The CDR3 loop is CASSVGGRVEETQYF. The CDR3 region has the DNA TGTGCCAGCAGCGTAGGCGGGAGAGTCGAAGAGACCCAGTACTTC.

The chain joins TRBV11-2 to TRBJ2-1; 7 positions match TRBD2. CDR3 length: 14 residues. J gave up 10 bases and V 6 bases, and 12 bases lay outside the gene matches. Germline-derived CDR1 and CDR2 are SGHAT and FQNNGV. CDR3 protein: CASSFPGLREEQFF. The CDR3 DNA sequence: TGTGCCAGCAGTTTCCCGGGACTACGGGAGGAGCAGTTCTTC. Full variable domain (rest looked up from reference TRBV11-2 and TRBJ2-1): EAGVAQSPRYKIIEKRQSVAFWCNPISGHATLYWYQQILGQGPKLLIQFQNNGVVDDSQLPKDRFSAERLKGVDSTLKIQPAKLEDSAVYLCASSFPGLREEQFFGPGTRLTVL.

This sequence joins TRBV5-6 and TRBJ2-1; D ambiguous. Between the trimmed V and J ends, which lost 4 bases and 6 bases, there was a span of 8 bases. Germline V gene data show CDR1 as SGHDT and CDR2 as YYEEEE. The CDR3 contains 12 residues. The CDR3 sequence is CASSLDGNEQFF. The CDR3, as DNA: TGTGCCAGCAGCCTGGACGGCAATGAGCAGTTCTTC.

This chain joins TRBV7-3 and TRBJ2-1, with 9 bases lining up with TRBD2. V shed 3 bases, J shed 4 bases, and the junction held 4 bases outside the gene matches. From germline, CDR1 is SGHTA and CDR2 FQGTGA. This CDR3 comprises 15 residues. The CDR3 nucleotides are TGTGCCAGCAGCTTCATAGCGGGAGTATACAATGAGCAGTTCTTC. It codes for CASSFIAGVYNEQFF.

The rearrangement joins TRBV11-2 to TRBJ2-5; 8 nucleotides align to TRBD2. The V gene's germline CDR1 is SGHAT and CDR2 FQNNGV. This CDR3 comprises 14 residues. V gave up 2 bases and J gave up 4 bases; unmatched junction bases: 3. The CDR3 sequence is CASSLPAGGETQYF. The CDR3 DNA reads TGTGCCAGCAGCTTACCCGCGGGAGGAGAGACCCAGTACTTC.

The chain combines TRBV15 with TRBJ2-5; a weak D match, TRBD2 (6 bases). Between the trimmed V and J ends, which lost 1 base and 1 base, there was a span of 7 bases. The CDR3 extends over 14 amino acids. Germline CDR1 is LNHNV and CDR2 is YYDKDF (reference sequence). CDR3 DNA: TGTGCCACCAGCAGAGGGGAGGTCCAAGAGACCCAGTACTTC. The encoded protein is CATSRGEVQETQYF.

The V gene is TRBV9, the J gene TRBJ1-1; maybe TRBD1 (6 bases). The CDR3 runs 15 residues. Germline-derived CDR1 and CDR2 are SGDLS and YYNGEE. With 0 bases removed from V and 4 bases from J, the gap between germline ends came to 13 bases. The CDR3 nucleotides read TGTGCCAGCAGCGTAGACCAGGGGATAGGCACTGAAGCTTTCTTT. Translation gives CASSVDQGIGTEAFF.

Only a few counts were recorded for this clone. The chain carries TRBV4-1 and TRBJ2-7; tentative D call: TRBD2 (6 bases). Germline V CDR1 and CDR2: MGHRA, YSYEKL. Trimming took off 0 bases at V and 0 bases at J, with 12 bases between the two ends. The CDR3 runs to 16 residues. The CDR3 protein is CASSQDPAGSSYEQYF. The CDR3, as DNA: TGCGCCAGCAGCCAAGATCCGGCGGGAAGCTCCTACGAGCAGTACTTC.

V usage is TRBV13 and J usage is TRBJ1-4, with D possibly matching TRBD1 (6 bases). Trimming took 5 bases from V and 4 from J, leaving 20 bases between them. The germline V gene encodes CDR1 PRHDT and CDR2 FYEKMQ (reference sequence). CDR3 length: 17 amino acids. The CDR3 reads CASSETGYLSRNEKLFF. Written as DNA, the CDR3 is TGTGCCAGCAGCGAAACAGGGTACCTAAGTCGTAATGAAAAACTGTTTTTT.

The chain couples TRBV29-1 to TRBJ2-7; the match to TRBD2 covers 8 bases. Trimming at V came to 4 bases and at J to 3 bases, leaving 5 bases not matched to a gene. This CDR3 contains 13 residues. Germline CDR1 is SQVTM and CDR2 is ANQGSEA. The CDR3 coding sequence is TGCAGCGTTGCGGGACTAGATAACTACGAGCAGTACTTC. Its translation: CSVAGLDNYEQYF.

The V gene is TRBV4-2, the J gene TRBJ2-1; D not certain. The length of the CDR3 is 18 residues. V was pared by 1 base and J by 0 bases, with 16 bases between. CDR1 and CDR2 from the germline V gene are LGHNA and YNFKEQ. CDR3 bases: TGTGCCAGCAGCCAAGCTCCCATCGAGGTTTACTCCTACAATGAGCAGTTCTTC. It encodes CASSQAPIEVYSYNEQFF.

This CDR3 is CASGGQTGKGYNEQFF. As DNA, the CDR3 is TGTGCCAGCGGGGGACAAACAGGGAAGGGCTACAATGAGCAGTTCTTC. The genes are TRBV27 and TRBJ2-1; D might be TRBD1 (6 bases). The CDR3 is 16 amino acids. The V gene's germline CDR1 is MNHEY and CDR2 SMNVEV (reference sequence). V shed 8 bases and J shed 3 bases, with 20 bases lying between them.

The chain combines TRBV20-1 with TRBJ1-1, with 8 bases lining up with TRBD1. This CDR3 spans 14 amino acids. After removal of 3 bases from V and 3 bases from J, the junction contained 6 bases not matched to a gene. Germline V gene data show CDR1 as DFQATT and CDR2 as SNEGSKA (reference sequence). The CDR3 DNA follows: TGCAGTGCTAGTTGGGCGGGACAGGACACTGAAGCTTTCTTT. It is translated as CSASWAGQDTEAFF.

This chain joins TRBV6-5 and TRBJ2-1, with 8 bases aligning to TRBD1. The CDR3 is 15 residues long. V gave up 1 base and J gave up 8 bases; unmatched junction bases: 7. Germline-derived CDR1 and CDR2 are MNHEY and SVGAGI. The CDR3: CASSYLDRDSDEQFF. The CDR3, as DNA: TGTGCCAGCAGTTACTTGGACAGGGATAGTGATGAGCAGTTCTTC.

The chain is built from TRBV5-1 and TRBJ2-5, with unresolved D. Trimming shortened V by 0 bases and J by 6 bases, and 6 bases separated the two germline ends. This CDR3 spans 12 amino acids. The germline gives CDR1 SGHRS, CDR2 YFSETQ. The CDR3 protein is CASSLVLQTQYF. DNA of the CDR3: TGCGCCAGCAGCTTGGTACTTCAGACCCAGTACTTC.

The V gene is TRBV30, the J gene TRBJ1-4, with D perhaps matching TRBD1 (6 bases). CDR3 length: 13 residues. The V end was cut by 4 bases, the J end by 5 bases, with 11 bases between. CDR1 and CDR2 (germline): GTSNPN, SVGIG (reference sequence). The CDR3 nucleotides read TGTGCCTGGAACAGGGCGGAGAATGAAAAACTGTTTTTT. Protein product: CAWNRAENEKLFF.

J is TRBJ2-1 and V is TRBV19; no clear D gene. The V end lost 6 bases, the J end lost 12 bases, and 6 bases lay between the germline ends. The V gene's germline CDR1 is LNHDA and CDR2 SQIVND (reference sequence). The CDR3 has 9 amino acids. CDR3 sequence: CASSPRQFF. CDR3 coding DNA: TGTGCCAGTAGCCCCCGGCAGTTCTTC.

This clone was recorded a few times. The chain is built from TRBV19 and TRBJ2-1; D is possibly TRBD2 (5 bases). CDR1 and CDR2 from the germline V gene are LNHDA and SQIVND (reference sequence). There are 15 residues in the CDR3. Trimming took 3 bases from V and 4 from J, leaving 13 bases between them. CDR3 sequence reads: CASSIRLAAYNEQFF. For the CDR3, the DNA is TGTGCCAGTAGTATTCGGCTAGCAGCATACAATGAGCAGTTCTTC. Based on the CDR3 plus reference TRBV19 and TRBJ2-1, the full variable domain is DGGITQSPKYLFRKEGQNVTLSCEQNLNHDAMYWYRQDPGQGLRLIYYSQIVNDFQKGDIAEGYSVSREKKESFPLTVTSAQKNPTAFYLCASSIRLAAYNEQFFGPGTRLTVL.

The CDR3 sequence is CASSQGLAGVYEQYF. CDR3 sequence (DNA): TGTGCCAGCAGCCAGGGACTAGCGGGAGTCTACGAGCAGTACTTC. The chain employs TRBV7-2 and TRBJ2-7; TRBD2 matches 14 bases. J lost 3 bases, V lost 5 bases, and 3 bases had no gene match. CDR3 size: 15 residues. Germline CDR1 is SGHTA and CDR2 is FQGNSA.

CDR3 in DNA: TGTGCCAGCTCACCAATCGCCAGAAGGAACACTGAAGCTTTCTTT. It specifies CASSPIARRNTEAFF. This rearrangement joins TRBV18 to TRBJ1-1; no firm D call. This CDR3 contains 15 residues. The V end was cut by 2 bases, the J end by 1 base, with 11 bases between. The germline V gene encodes CDR1 KGHSH and CDR2 LQKENI.

The rearrangement uses TRBV27 and TRBJ1-4, with D maybe TRBD1 (5 bases). CDR3 length: 14 amino acids. From germline, CDR1 is MNHEY and CDR2 SMNVEV (reference sequence). Trimming shortened V by 8 bases and J by 8 bases, and 18 bases separated the two germline ends. Here the CDR3 DNA reads TGTGCCAGCGGGAACAGGCCACCAAGGGAAAAACTGTTTTTT. It is translated as CASGNRPPREKLFF. Full variable domain (remainder filled in from reference TRBV27 and TRBJ1-4): EAQVTQNPRYLITVTGKKLTVTCSQNMNHEYMSWYRQDPGLGLRQIYYSMNVEVTDKGDVPEGYKVSRKEKRNFPLILESPSPNQTSLYFCASGNRPPREKLFFGSGTQLSVL.

The gene calls are TRBV5-4 and TRBJ1-1, with D hard to call. With 2 bases removed from V and 0 bases from J, the gap between germline ends came to 5 bases. Germline V CDR1 and CDR2: SGHNT, YYREEE (reference sequence). The CDR3 loop spans 13 amino acids. In DNA, the CDR3 is TGTGCCAGCAGCTTTGAGATGAACACTGAAGCTTTCTTT. Amino acid sequence: CASSFEMNTEAFF.

The J gene is TRBJ2-1, the V gene TRBV6-2 or TRBV6-3; 7 bases match TRBD1. The germline V gene has CDR1 MNHEY and CDR2 SVGEGT. The V gene end was trimmed by 5 bases and the J gene end by 15 bases; junction bases not matched to a gene: 13. The CDR3 length is 13 residues. The CDR3 loop is CASSLPKQGNRFF. The DNA of the CDR3 is TGTGCCAGCAGTCTTCCCAAACAGGGGAATCGGTTCTTC.

V is TRBV27 and J is TRBJ2-1, with no clear D. From germline, CDR1 is MNHEY and CDR2 SMNVEV (reference sequence). The germline V and J ends were trimmed by 2 bases and 4 bases, with 6 bases remaining between them. The CDR3 contains 13 residues. The CDR3 bases are TGTGCCAGCAGTTTAGAGGAGTACAATGAGCAGTTCTTC. Residues: CASSLEEYNEQFF.